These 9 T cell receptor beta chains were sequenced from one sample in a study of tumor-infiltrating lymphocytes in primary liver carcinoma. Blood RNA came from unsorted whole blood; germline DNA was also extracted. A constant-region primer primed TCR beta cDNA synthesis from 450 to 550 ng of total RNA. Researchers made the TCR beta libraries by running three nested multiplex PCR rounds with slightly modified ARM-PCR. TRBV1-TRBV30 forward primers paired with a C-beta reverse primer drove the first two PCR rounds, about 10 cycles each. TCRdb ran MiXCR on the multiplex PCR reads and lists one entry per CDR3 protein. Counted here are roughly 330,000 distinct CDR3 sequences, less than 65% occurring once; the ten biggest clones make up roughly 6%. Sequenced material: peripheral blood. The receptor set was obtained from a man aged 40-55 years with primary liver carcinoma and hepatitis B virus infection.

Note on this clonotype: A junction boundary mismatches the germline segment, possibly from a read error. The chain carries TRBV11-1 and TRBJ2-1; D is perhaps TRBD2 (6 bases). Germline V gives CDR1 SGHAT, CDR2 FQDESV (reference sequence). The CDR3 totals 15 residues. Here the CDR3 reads CASSLGREGHNEQSF. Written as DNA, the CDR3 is TGTGCCAGCAGCTTGGGGCGGGAAGGCCACAATGAGCAGTCCTTC.

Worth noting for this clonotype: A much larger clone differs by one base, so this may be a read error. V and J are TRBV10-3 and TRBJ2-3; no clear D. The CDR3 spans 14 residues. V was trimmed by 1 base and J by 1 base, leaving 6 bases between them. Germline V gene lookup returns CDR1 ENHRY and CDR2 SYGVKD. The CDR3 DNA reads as TGTGCCATCAGTGAGTTGAGAGGCACAGATACGCAGTATTTT. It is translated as CAISELRGTDTQYF.

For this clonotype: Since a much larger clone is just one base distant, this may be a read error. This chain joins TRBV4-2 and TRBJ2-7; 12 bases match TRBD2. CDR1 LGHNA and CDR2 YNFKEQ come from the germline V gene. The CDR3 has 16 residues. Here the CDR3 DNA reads TGTGCCAGCAGCCAAGGACTAGCGGGGGAAGGCTACGAGGAGTACTTC. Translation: CASSQGLAGEGYEEYF.

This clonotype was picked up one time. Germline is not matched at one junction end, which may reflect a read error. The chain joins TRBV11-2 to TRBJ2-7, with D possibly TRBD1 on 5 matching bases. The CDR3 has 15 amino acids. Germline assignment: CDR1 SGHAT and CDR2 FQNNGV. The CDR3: CASSLDWAGPYEHYF. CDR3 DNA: TGTGCCAGCAGCTTAGATTGGGCAGGGCCCTATGAGCATTACTTC.

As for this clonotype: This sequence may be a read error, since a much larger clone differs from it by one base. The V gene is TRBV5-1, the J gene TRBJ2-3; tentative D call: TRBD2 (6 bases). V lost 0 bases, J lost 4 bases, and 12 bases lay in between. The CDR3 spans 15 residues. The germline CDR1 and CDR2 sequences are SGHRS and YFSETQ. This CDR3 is CASSLGPSSADTQYF. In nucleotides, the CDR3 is TGCGCCAGCAGCTTGGGCCCGTCTAGCGCAGATACGCAGTATTTT.

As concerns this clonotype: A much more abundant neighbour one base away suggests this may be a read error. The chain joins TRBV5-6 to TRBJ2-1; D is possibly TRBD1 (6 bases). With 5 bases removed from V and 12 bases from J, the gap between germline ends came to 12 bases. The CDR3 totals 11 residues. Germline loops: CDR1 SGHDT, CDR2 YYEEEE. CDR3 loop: CASRQQGSQFF. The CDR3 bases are TGTGCCAGCAGGCAACAGGGTTCGCAGTTCTTC.

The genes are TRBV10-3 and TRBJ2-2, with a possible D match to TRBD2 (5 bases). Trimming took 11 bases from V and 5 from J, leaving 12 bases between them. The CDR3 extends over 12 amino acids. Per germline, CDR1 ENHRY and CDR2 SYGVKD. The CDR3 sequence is CAFNEGTGELFF. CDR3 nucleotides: TGTGCCTTCAACGAGGGTACCGGGGAGCTGTTTTTT.

Written as DNA, the CDR3 is TGTGCCAGCGAGGACAGGGACGGTAAAAACATTCAGTACTTC. Translation gives CASEDRDGKNIQYF. The chain carries TRBV5-8 and TRBJ2-4; 8 bases align to TRBD1. V lost 7 bases, J lost 4 bases, and 7 bases stayed unmatched. CDR3 length: 14 amino acids. Germline V CDR1 and CDR2: SGHTS, YDEGEE.

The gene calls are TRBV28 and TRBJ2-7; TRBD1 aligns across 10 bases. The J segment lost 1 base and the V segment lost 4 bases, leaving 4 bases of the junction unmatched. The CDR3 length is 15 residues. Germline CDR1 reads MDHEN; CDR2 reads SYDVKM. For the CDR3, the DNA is TGTGCCAGCAGTTCGTGGACAGGGGGGTCCTACGAGCAGTACTTC. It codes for CASSSWTGGSYEQYF.